The entry below describes one T cell receptor beta chain. The antigen it recognizes is unknown. Per-base quality was not reported, and no clone a single base away is much larger than it. The CDR3 runs 16 amino acids, cysteine and phenylalanine included. The entry retains the CDR3 DNA only, 48 bases that are in frame from base 1. A distance of 14 bases separates the germline ends of V and J, which lose 1 base and 2 bases respectively. Based on the germline V gene, the CDR1 and CDR2 sequences are MGHRA and YSYEKL. The entry originates in a study of cytomegalovirus exposure and HLA in healthy donors (dated by TCRdb to the late 2010s). Regarding the complete study: According to an earlier analysis of a few hundred of the donors, roughly 180 million T cells yielded 117 million unique TCR beta sequences and about 280 Gb of sequence data. Roughly 300 gigabases of sequencing data and 75 million to 85 million unique TCR sequences made up an early release that covered around 640 HLA-typed donors. Of the 350 to 450 genotyped donors, about 80% fell in the genetic ancestry cluster associated with self-reported Caucasian donors. The aim of the study was to test whether cataloging public T cell receptors could identify signatures of past pathogen exposure. The T cell repertoires of roughly 660 subjects were profiled by immunosequencing and related to cytomegalovirus serostatus. In addition to the first cohort of 500 to 850 subjects, a separate validation cohort of 120 different subjects was used. To predict cytomegalovirus infection status, the study brought together high-throughput TCR immunosequencing, statistical association of individual TCRs with disease status, and machine learning. A later analysis re-examined previously published TCR beta repertoires from 500 to 700 donors and added high-resolution HLA genotyping to investigate patterns of TCR occurrence. Rather than using new phenotypic data, the later analysis identified candidate immune exposures from TCR beta sequences and from how often those sequences occurred across donors. An earlier analysis of around 580 of the donors used high-throughput TCR beta sequencing to judge whether each TCR beta V gene segment behaved as functional or pseudogenic. Donor age, sex, ethnicity and CMV serostatus were collected together with the repertoire data. In a later genetic analysis, genome-wide SNP genotypes for about three fifths of the roughly 670 donors were used, and that subset was treated as a discovery cohort. Every repertoire in the discovery cohort had been generated on one and the same sequencing platform. HLA typing included class I and class II loci at four-digit resolution. Typing coverage differed by locus: A, B, C, DRB1 and DQB1 were typed in about 629-640 donors, DQA1 in about 500, DPA1 in 600 to 610, and DPB1 in about 450. Roughly 5 DR-DQ haplotypes were handled as single units for association and clustering because linkage in the cohort was strong. On average, over 200,000 unique TCR beta nucleotide sequences were sequenced per donor among more than 350 genotyped donors of the cohort, with roughly 18% of those sequences being non-productive. General findings and caveats noted by the study authors: In a later genetic analysis, fewer N-insertions in productive TCRs were reported among donors in an Asian-associated ancestry cluster than the approximately 710-donor mean. The study listed 150 to 200 TCR beta chains as associated with cytomegalovirus. A group of highly shared sequence variants was considered likely to be a technical artifact of the sequencing pipeline. In vitro tests confirmed that a few of the cytomegalovirus-associated TCR beta chains recognize cytomegalovirus antigens. In a later analysis, HLA-associated TCR beta chains were found to be more clonally expanded and to have lower generation probabilities than equally common non-associated chains. When HLA alleles, especially DR and DQ, strongly co-occurred, TCR associations were difficult to assign to individual alleles. CMV serostatus was the only immune exposure information available for the cohort. In a later analysis, most CMV-associated TCR beta chains were found to appear HLA-restricted, with HLA associations seemingly driven largely by CMV exposure. Linkage disequilibrium might explain the correlated functional status among segregating V segments, but an unknown experimental factor could not be ruled out. An association between a missense DCLRE1C variant and V-gene and J-gene trimming of TCR beta chains was found in a later genetic analysis and replicated in an independent cohort. It was suggested by the authors that the approach could potentially be generalized to other disease states and immunological phenotypes. A later analysis reported that several top co-occurrence clusters appeared linked to parvovirus B19, influenza, CMV and Epstein-Barr virus. Most TCR sequences were observed very rarely across donors, whereas some public TCRs were present in many individuals. The cohort was sequenced for TCR beta chains only, and without alpha or paired-chain data the features that could be detected were limited. Presence/absence analyses assumed roughly uniform sequencing depth across donors, an assumption that may not hold. Because HLA typing was unavailable for some donors at each locus, only the typed subset was used in association tests. Broadly in line with IMGT annotations, most TCR beta V segments showed up in productive rearrangements about 87% or about 30% of the time in an earlier analysis of several hundred of the donors. About 17 rarely observed V segments, including chromosome 9 orphons, were excluded from the earlier analysis of some 590 of the donors because counts were too low. A further reported finding was that TCR beta sequences accurately predicted the HLA-A and HLA-B alleles for most subjects in the first cohort. Some IMGT-functional V segments, including TRBV6-2 and TRBV6-3, could not be distinguished by the 87-base-pair reads and were therefore excluded. In a later analysis, TCR association rates were found to vary across HLA loci, with the most associated TCRs seen for DRB1 alleles and the fewest for HLA-C alleles. A later analysis associated 16,951 TCR beta sequences with specific HLA alleles at a false discovery rate of 0.05. The classifier was reported to diagnose cytomegalovirus status with high specificity and sensitivity in both the original and validation cohorts.

Receptors were amplified or captured by the immunoSEQ multiplex PCR assay. The multiplex PCR relied on a mix of 60 forward primers for TCR Vbeta segments and 13 reverse primers for TCR Jbeta segments. Amplification of the CDR3 region of rearranged TCR beta genes was performed with a multiplex PCR assay on genomic DNA. Amplified TCR beta libraries were sequenced as 87-base-pair reads on the Illumina HiSeq System. As for the original processing: A later analysis counted some 80 million unique TCR beta chains across the 666 repertoires, and some 11 million of these chains were shared by at least two donors. To remove PCR and sequencing errors, raw reads were error-corrected and collapsed into unique sequences using a nearest-neighbor algorithm that merged closely related sequences. Alignment of CDR3 sequences to IMGT reference sequences was used to assign V, D and J gene segments. For a sequence to be retained, a match of at least six nucleotides to both a V gene segment and a J gene segment was required. Rearrangements were called productive when the CDR3 lacked stop codons and stayed in frame with V and J; all others were non-productive. CDR3 was defined according to IMGT convention as the region running from the second conserved V-encoded cysteine to the conserved J-encoded phenylalanine. In an earlier analysis of more than 550 of the donors, sequences lacking an unambiguous match to a single V gene segment were excluded. An earlier analysis of fewer than 650 of the donors classified V segments as functional when productive rearrangements were above 56.7% and as segregating when the standard deviation between donors was above 5%. A statistical classification framework was built for diagnosing cytomegalovirus status from the catalog of TCR beta chain sequences. V and J gene assignment, in a later analysis, came from comparing TCR nucleotide sequences with IMGT/GENE-DB human TR gene sequences. A later analysis assigned CDR3 sequences and most-parsimonious VDJ recombination scenarios with the TCRdist pipeline. In a later analysis, every TCR beta chain was defined by the combination of its CDR3 amino acid sequence and its V-gene family, and reads without a unique V-gene family were dropped. As a way to deal with suspected cross-contamination and a sequencing artifact, a later analysis dropped 592 nucleotide sequences that were highly shared and had low generation probability. A later analysis calculated a clonal expansion index for each public chain from normalized within-repertoire ranks of inferred template counts. In a later analysis, generation probabilities were computed using a VDJ recombination model fitted to out-of-frame rearrangements, and the results were checked against IGoR. In a later analysis, TCR-TCR, TCR-HLA and TCR-CMV co-occurrence was scored with hypergeometric tests, and a repertoire-size bias correction was applied to TCR pairs. In a later analysis, false discovery rates were estimated by permuting HLA or CMV assignments 20 times. A later analysis grouped co-occurring TCRs with DBSCAN, adding TCRdist sequence similarity when clustering within HLA-allele-positive subsets. Repertoires with fewer than 30,000 or more than 120,000 public chains were left out of co-occurrence clustering, as were a handful of repertoires with anomalous nucleotide sharing. TCRdb stores this immuneACCESS table with in-frame sequences only. Part of the clones is absent; in the studies checked, under half of the shortfall reflects unresolved V genes, and no reason is known for the rest. Clone size and the V and J calls come from that table; the DNA yielded D and trimming. The sample data list about 160,000 clones, and approximately 75% of these were observed just once. The top ten clonotypes cover 3% to 4.5% of the sample.

The cohort consisted of fewer than 700 healthy bone marrow donors. Cohort members were all nominally healthy when sampled, although unrecorded immune exposures were likely present. The donor tested CMV seropositive, placing the donor among the 289 seropositive members of the cohort. A peripheral blood sample was provided by each donor, and peripheral blood mononuclear cells were used for TCR beta sequencing. Genomic DNA was extracted from the blood cell samples with the Qiagen DNeasy Blood Extraction Kit. The sample was PBMCs. The TCR sequence derives from a man aged 30-40 years in good health and CMV-seropositive. The sequence is built from TRBV4-1 and TRBJ2-5, with TRBD2 perhaps the D gene, on 6 matching bases. The sequenced DNA is TGCGCCAGCAGCCAAGTGGTTACGGGGAGGCAAGAGACCCAGTACTTC. This yields the protein CASSQVVTGRQETQYF.